This T cell receptor (beta chain) appears in the sequencing data of a study of blood T cell repertoires in COVID-19 (dated by TCRdb to the early 2020s). At the level of the whole study: Samples from collaborators originated in the United States, Italy and Spain and spanned both the acute and convalescent phases of COVID-19. The prospective study material was composed of cDNA or gDNA derived from T cells, B-cell-depleted T cells, or PBMCs. Deeply sampled blood TCRbeta repertoires from subjects exposed to, actively infected with, or recovered from COVID-19 were included in the dataset. A freely available public database, intended as a resource for researchers studying the immune response to SARS-CoV-2, is where the repertoires were released. Samples were obtained from the ongoing ImmuneRACE study (first 160 participants) and from 1,254 subjects provided by 6 global collaborators. Sample metadata almost always included a de-identified subject ID, COVID-19 status, age in years and sex. HLA class I and class II types, where available, came from metadata supplied by the sample provider rather than from assay-based typing. Points the paper makes about the study in general: The quantity of clinical and demographic metadata differed by source and by participant and was supplied without curation.

Participants in the prospective study were aged about 18 to 100 years, lived in under 30 United States geographic areas, and enrolled through a virtual design. In the prospective study, participants were assigned to cohorts based on the clinical history participants reported in a screening survey and a study questionnaire. Recovered participants in ImmuneRACE Cohort 3 were defined by two consecutive negative NP/OP PCR tests, clearance by a healthcare professional, or resolution of symptoms. Each participant in the prospective study had whole blood, serum and a nasopharyngeal or oropharyngeal swab collected by mobile phlebotomists. Over an approximately two-month period, participants in the prospective study had the option of providing additional blood draws and questionnaires. Before DNA extraction, blood samples from the prospective study were shipped at room temperature or frozen. The CDR3 covers 13 residues, taking in both the cysteine and the phenylalanine. Only the CDR3 region is kept as DNA, spanning 39 bases read in frame from base 1. Unmatched junction bases come to 5, with V trimmed by 6 bases and J by 4 bases. From the germline V gene, CDR1 is MGHDK and CDR2 is SYGVNS.

TCRbeta CDR3 regions were amplified from genomic DNA by means of the immunoSEQ Assay, a bias-controlled multiplex PCR. The paper's data handling went like this. Nucleated cell counts per sample were estimated from amplification of reference gene primers within the assay. To quantify the absolute abundance of each unique TCRbeta CDR3 rearrangement, sequence reads were collapsed and filtered. For each sample, productive Simpson clonality was calculated as the square root of Simpson's diversity index over productive rearrangements. Held by TCRdb, this immuneACCESS table contains in-frame sequences only and omits some clones. Under half of the omission traces to an unresolved V gene where checked; the cause of the rest is unknown. D and trimming come from the DNA, and the V and J calls and clone size come from that table. This sample comprises around 480,000 clones, roughly 87% of them detected only once. Jointly, the top ten make up roughly 0.7% of the sample.

In regard to this clone: Its recognized antigen is unknown. Per-base quality was not reported, and no clone a single base away is much larger than it. Other DNA sequences in the same sample also yield this CDR3.

Recombination connected TRBV25-1 to TRBJ1-1; a stretch of 7 junction bases matches TRBD1. This clonotype was obtained from a woman between 18 and 29 years old who had recovered from COVID-19. The sample consisted of PBMCs or T cells enriched from blood (not recorded which). CDR3 reads: CASSEGASTEAFF. The sequenced DNA: TGTGCCAGCAGCGAGGGGGCGAGCACTGAAGCTTTCTTT.